The rows below give T cell receptor beta chains drawn from one sample of a study of cytomegalovirus exposure and HLA in healthy donors. Sequenced by immunoSEQ multiplex PCR; TCRdb stores in-frame clones only, minus some. This table has some 120,000 clones, around 96% appearing once. Source material: PBMCs. These receptors were collected from a man between 18 and 35 years old in good health and CMV-seronegative. Both conserved end residues are part of each CDR3. D genes are given only for firm matches. Size is omitted from some rows. Given values are once, few, many or a class for expanded clones.

clone_size	v_call	cdr3_length	j_call	d_call	cdr3_aa	cdr3_nt
-	TRBV7-2	15	TRBJ2-5	TRBD2	CASSRVPSGSETQYF	TGTGCCAGCAGCCGGGTCCCTAGCGGGAGCGAGACCCAGTACTTC
-	TRBV6-5	13	TRBJ2-7	-	CASSYGTDYEQYF	TGTGCCAGCAGTTACGGTACAGATTACGAGCAGTACTTC
-	TRBV6-1	19	TRBJ2-2	TRBD2	CASSDGGTSGRANTGELFF	TGTGCCAGCAGTGACGGAGGGACTAGCGGGAGGGCGAACACCGGGGAGCTGTTTTTT
few	TRBV6-6	11	TRBJ1-4	-	CASSLSEKLFF	TGTGCCAGCAGCCTTTCCGAGAAACTGTTTTTT
-	TRBV28	14	TRBJ2-7	TRBD2	CSTLGREGPYEQYF	TGTTCAACCCTTGGGCGGGAGGGCCCTTATGAGCAGTACTTC
-	TRBV28	14	TRBJ2-7	TRBD1	CASNGPGTGDEQYF	TGTGCCAGCAATGGACCGGGGACAGGGGACGAGCAGTACTTC
-	TRBV5-1	15	TRBJ2-1	-	CASSSGQPPNNEQFF	TGCGCCAGCAGCTCTGGACAGCCCCCTAACAATGAGCAGTTCTTC
-	TRBV27	15	TRBJ1-1	TRBD1	CASSRTGLMNTEAFF	TGTGCCAGCAGTCGGACAGGGTTAATGAACACTGAAGCTTTCTTT
-	TRBV11-2	17	TRBJ2-2	TRBD2	CASSPTASGRNTGELFF	TGTGCCAGCAGCCCAACCGCTAGCGGGAGAAACACCGGGGAGCTGTTTTTT
-	TRBV7-2	16	TRBJ2-2	TRBD2	CASSSQGLRVTGELFF	TGTGCCAGCAGCTCCCAGGGACTAAGAGTCACCGGGGAGCTGTTTTTT
-	TRBV6-5	15	TRBJ1-2	TRBD1	CASNLGAGGDYGYTF	TGTGCCAGTAACCTTGGGGCAGGGGGCGACTATGGCTACACCTTC
-	TRBV6-5	15	TRBJ2-1	TRBD1	CASSAGQGSYNEQFF	TGTGCCAGCAGTGCAGGACAGGGTTCCTACAATGAGCAGTTCTTC
-	TRBV7-6	13	TRBJ2-1	-	CASGGILYNEQFF	TGTGCCTCAGGTGGCATTTTGTACAATGAGCAGTTCTTC
-	TRBV6-4	13	TRBJ1-2	TRBD1	CASSGGTGYGYTF	TGTGCCAGCAGTGGCGGGACAGGCTATGGCTACACCTTC
once	TRBV7-8	18	TRBJ1-5	TRBD1	CASSLRLQGAQSNQPQHF	TGTGCCAGCAGCTTACGATTGCAGGGGGCGCAGAGCAATCAGCCCCAGCATTTT
-	TRBV5-6	16	TRBJ2-7	TRBD2	CASSPVGTSFYYEQYF	TGTGCCAGCAGCCCCGTAGGGACTAGCTTTTACTACGAGCAGTACTTC
-	TRBV6-1	14	TRBJ2-1	TRBD2	CASRASGRGDEQFF	TGTGCCAGCAGAGCTAGCGGGAGGGGGGATGAGCAGTTCTTC
few	TRBV7-2	18	TRBJ2-3	TRBD2	CASSRERGLAGSTDTQYF	TGTGCCAGCAGTCGGGAGAGGGGACTAGCGGGTTCCACAGATACGCAGTATTTT
-	TRBV6-5	15	TRBJ1-2	TRBD1	CASSPDRGTLYGYTF	TGTGCCAGCAGTCCGGACAGGGGGACGCTCTATGGCTACACCTTC
once	TRBV6-6	14	TRBJ2-7	TRBD1	CASSYRDRFYEQYF	TGTGCCAGCAGTTACAGGGACAGATTCTACGAGCAGTACTTC
few	TRBV7-3	15	TRBJ1-1	-	CASSLSGAANTEAFF	TGTGCCAGCAGCTTAAGTGGGGCAGCGAACACTGAAGCTTTCTTT
-	TRBV7-9	12	TRBJ1-2	-	CASSLVQDGYTF	TGTGCCAGCAGCTTAGTACAGGATGGCTACACCTTC
-	TRBV5-5	12	TRBJ1-2	TRBD1	CASSVTGDGYTF	TGTGCCAGCAGCGTAACAGGGGACGGCTACACCTTC
-	TRBV6-6	14	TRBJ2-5	-	CASSYERLQETQYF	TGTGCCAGCAGTTACGAGAGGTTACAAGAGACCCAGTACTTC
-	TRBV7-9	15	TRBJ2-7	-	CASTISVIGGHEQYF	TGTGCCAGCACTATCTCTGTCATCGGGGGTCACGAGCAGTACTTC
-	TRBV5-6	14	TRBJ1-5	-	CASSSGGFNQPQHF	TGTGCCAGCAGCTCCGGCGGGTTCAATCAGCCCCAGCATTTT
-	TRBV11-3	14	TRBJ2-1	TRBD2	CASSLTGGPNEQFF	TGTGCCAGCAGCTTGACGGGAGGGCCCAATGAGCAGTTCTTC
-	TRBV4-1	16	TRBJ2-3	TRBD2	CASSQERLAATDTQYF	TGCGCCAGCAGCCAAGAGCGGCTAGCGGCCACAGATACGCAGTATTTT
-	TRBV4-1	15	TRBJ2-1	TRBD2	CASSRTSGGNNEQFF	TGCGCCAGCAGCCGAACTAGCGGGGGGAACAATGAGCAGTTCTTC
-	TRBV10-3	16	TRBJ2-7	TRBD2	CAISESYSGSSYEQYF	TGTGCCATCAGTGAGTCTTATAGCGGGAGCTCCTACGAGCAGTACTTC
-	TRBV28	16	TRBJ2-3	TRBD2	CASSPGGLEITDTQYF	TGTGCCAGCAGCCCGGGGGGACTGGAGATAACAGATACGCAGTATTTT
-	TRBV6-6	13	TRBJ1-4	-	CASLDRINEKLFF	TGTGCCAGCCTGGACAGAATTAATGAAAAACTGTTTTTT
-	TRBV7-9	15	TRBJ2-7	TRBD2	CASSPTSGRAYEQYF	TGTGCCAGCAGCCCGACTAGCGGGAGGGCCTACGAGCAGTACTTC
-	TRBV28	13	TRBJ1-1	-	CASSRQLNTEAFF	TGTGCCAGCAGTAGACAGCTGAACACTGAAGCTTTCTTT
-	TRBV5-1	16	TRBJ2-3	-	CASSFRLEGFTDTQYF	TGCGCCAGCAGCTTCAGGCTGGAGGGCTTCACAGATACGCAGTATTTT
-	TRBV5-1	14	TRBJ2-5	TRBD1	CASSFSPGGETQYF	TGCGCCAGCAGCTTCTCCCCAGGGGGAGAGACCCAGTACTTC
-	TRBV7-9	16	TRBJ2-7	TRBD2	CASSPAGGPPLYEQYF	TGTGCCAGCAGCCCAGCGGGAGGGCCTCCCCTCTACGAGCAGTACTTC
-	TRBV7-2	12	TRBJ1-2	-	CASSSGIWGYTF	TGTGCCAGCAGCTCGGGTATCTGGGGCTACACCTTC
-	TRBV7-2	14	TRBJ2-5	TRBD2	CASSFSGIQETQYF	TGTGCCAGCAGCTTTAGCGGGATCCAAGAGACCCAGTACTTC
-	TRBV28	15	TRBJ1-3	-	CASSLGQYSGNTIYF	TGTGCCAGCAGTTTAGGACAGTACTCTGGAAACACCATATATTTT
-	TRBV11-3	15	TRBJ1-1	-	CASTLSPRTTREAFF	TGTGCCAGCACCTTATCTCCCCGGACAACCCGTGAAGCTTTCTTT
-	TRBV11-2	14	TRBJ1-1	-	CASRSTDRNTEAFF	TGTGCCAGCAGATCTACGGACAGGAACACTGAAGCTTTCTTT
-	TRBV29-1	14	TRBJ2-1	TRBD2	CSAPTSGHYNEQFF	TGCAGCGCACCGACTAGCGGACACTACAATGAGCAGTTCTTC
-	TRBV4-1	15	TRBJ1-5	-	CASSQVRAGNQPQHF	TGCGCCAGCAGCCAAGTAAGGGCAGGGAATCAGCCCCAGCATTTT
-	TRBV27	15	TRBJ2-1	TRBD2	CASSFAGGDRGEQFF	TGTGCCAGCAGTTTCGCCGGGGGGGATCGTGGTGAGCAGTTCTTC
-	TRBV7-2	16	TRBJ2-5	TRBD2	CASSPRALAGVETQYF	TGTGCCAGCAGCCCTAGGGCACTAGCGGGAGTAGAGACCCAGTACTTC
-	TRBV27	14	TRBJ2-7	TRBD1	CASSLGNRGYEQYF	TGTGCCAGCAGTCTGGGGAACAGGGGCTACGAGCAGTACTTC
-	TRBV18	13	TRBJ1-2	-	CASSPRESHGYTF	TGTGCCAGCTCACCGAGGGAGTCCCATGGCTACACCTTC